This TCR beta chain derives from a study of monozygotic twins with cystic fibrosis. Looking at the study overall: Libraries were built from roughly 2.8 micrograms of fragmented DNA using approximately 15 PCR cycles. Notes on the study in general: In 13 of 16 pairs, V gene usage was closest to the co-twin's. Nucleotide-identical clonotype sharing was significantly higher within monozygotic CF twin pairs than between unrelated CF individuals. Age, concordance and disease severity did not associate with shared CDR3 numbers.

As regards this clone: Its antigen remains unidentified.

Looked up from germline, CDR1 is MNHNS and CDR2 is SASEGT. The CDR3 contains 14 residues. Trimming stripped 5 bases from V and 0 bases from J, with 10 bases between. Clones were read by immunoSEQ multiplex PCR, and TCRdb kept only the in-frame ones, dropping some. This table holds tens of thousands of clones, roughly 90% found once. Source material: blood. This TCR was recovered from a girl aged 2-10 years with cystic fibrosis. The genes are TRBV6-1 and TRBJ1-1, with TRBD1 as a possible D gene (6 bases). The CDR3 DNA sequence: TGTGCCAGCAGTCGACAGGCTCTGAACACTGAAGCTTTCTTT. It specifies CASSRQALNTEAFF.